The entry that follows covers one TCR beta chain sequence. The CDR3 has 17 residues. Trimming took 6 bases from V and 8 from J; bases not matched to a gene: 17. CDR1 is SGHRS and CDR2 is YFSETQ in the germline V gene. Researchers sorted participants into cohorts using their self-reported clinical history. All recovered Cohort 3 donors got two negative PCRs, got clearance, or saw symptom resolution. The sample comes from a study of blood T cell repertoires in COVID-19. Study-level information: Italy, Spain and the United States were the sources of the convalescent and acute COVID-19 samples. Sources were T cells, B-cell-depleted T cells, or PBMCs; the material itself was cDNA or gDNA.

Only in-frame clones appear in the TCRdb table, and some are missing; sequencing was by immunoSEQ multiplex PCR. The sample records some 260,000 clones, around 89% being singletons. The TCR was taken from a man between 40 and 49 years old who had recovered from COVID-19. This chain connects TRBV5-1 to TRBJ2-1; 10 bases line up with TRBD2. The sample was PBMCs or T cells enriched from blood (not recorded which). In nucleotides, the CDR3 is TGCGCCAGCACTAGTGGAGCTAGCGGGGGTATTGTGGATGAGCAGTTCTTC. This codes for CASTSGASGGIVDEQFF. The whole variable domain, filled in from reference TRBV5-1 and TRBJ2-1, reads KAGVTQTPRYLIKTRGQQVTLSCSPISGHRSVSWYQQTPGQGLQFLFEYFSETQRNKGNFPGRFSGRQFSNSRSEMNVSTLELGDSALYLCASTSGASGGIVDEQFFGPGTRLTVL.